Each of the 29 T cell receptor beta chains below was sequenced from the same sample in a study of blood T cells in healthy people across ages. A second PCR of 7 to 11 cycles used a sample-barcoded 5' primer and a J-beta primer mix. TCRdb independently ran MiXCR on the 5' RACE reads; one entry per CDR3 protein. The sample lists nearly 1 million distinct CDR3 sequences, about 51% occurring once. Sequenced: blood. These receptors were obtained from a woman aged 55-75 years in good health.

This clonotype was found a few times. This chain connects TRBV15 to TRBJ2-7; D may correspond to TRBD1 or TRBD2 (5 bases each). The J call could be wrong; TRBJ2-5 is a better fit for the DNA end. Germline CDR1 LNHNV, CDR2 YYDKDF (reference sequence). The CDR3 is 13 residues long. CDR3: CATSPLWGETQYF. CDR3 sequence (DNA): TGTGCCACCAGCCCCCTGTGGGGGGAGACCCAGTACTTC.

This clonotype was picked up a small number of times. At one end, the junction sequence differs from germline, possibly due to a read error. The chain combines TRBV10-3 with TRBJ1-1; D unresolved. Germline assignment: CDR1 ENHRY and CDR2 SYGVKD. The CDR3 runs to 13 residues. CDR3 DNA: TGTGCTATCAGTGATCTCATGAACACTGAAGCTTTCTTT. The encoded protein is CAISDLMNTEAFF.

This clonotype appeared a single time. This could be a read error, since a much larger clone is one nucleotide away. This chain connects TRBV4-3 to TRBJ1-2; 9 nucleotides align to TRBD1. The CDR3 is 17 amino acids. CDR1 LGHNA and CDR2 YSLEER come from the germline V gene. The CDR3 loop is CTSSHLSPGQGPRGYTF. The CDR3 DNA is TGCACCAGCAGCCATTTGTCTCCGGGACAGGGCCCGAGGGGCTACACCTTC.

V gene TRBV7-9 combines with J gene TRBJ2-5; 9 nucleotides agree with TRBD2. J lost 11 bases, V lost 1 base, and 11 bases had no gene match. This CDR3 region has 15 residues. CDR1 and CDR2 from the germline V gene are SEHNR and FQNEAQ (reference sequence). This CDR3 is CASSLVIAGVYEQYF. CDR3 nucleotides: TGTGCCAGCAGCTTAGTAATAGCGGGAGTTTATGAGCAGTACTTC.

Here the CDR3 reads CASSYSTLPTDTQYF. For the CDR3, the DNA is TGTGCCAGCAGCTATAGTACCCTACCCACAGATACGCAGTATTTT. The gene calls are TRBV27 and TRBJ2-3; D gene unclear. This CDR3 has 15 amino acids. V gave up 6 bases and J gave up 2 bases, with 15 bases separating them. Per the germline V gene, CDR1 is MNHEY and CDR2 is SMNVEV (reference sequence).

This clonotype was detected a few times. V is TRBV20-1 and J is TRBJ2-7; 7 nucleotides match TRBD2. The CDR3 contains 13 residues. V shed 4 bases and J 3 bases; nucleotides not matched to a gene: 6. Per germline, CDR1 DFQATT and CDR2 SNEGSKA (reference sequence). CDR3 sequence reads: CSANSGTNYEQYF. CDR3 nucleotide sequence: TGCAGTGCTAACTCCGGGACTAACTACGAGCAGTACTTC.

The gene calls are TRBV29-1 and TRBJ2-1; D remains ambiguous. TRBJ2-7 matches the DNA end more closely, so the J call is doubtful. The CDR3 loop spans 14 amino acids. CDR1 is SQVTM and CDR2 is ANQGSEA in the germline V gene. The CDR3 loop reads CSVETPGRPREQYF. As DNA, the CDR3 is TGCAGCGTTGAAACCCCCGGCAGGCCGAGGGAGCAGTACTTC.

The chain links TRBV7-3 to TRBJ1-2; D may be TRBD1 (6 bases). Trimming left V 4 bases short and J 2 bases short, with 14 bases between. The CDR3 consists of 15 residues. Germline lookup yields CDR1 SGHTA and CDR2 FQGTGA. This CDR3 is CASSSRDNLNYGYTF. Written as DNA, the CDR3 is TGTGCCAGCAGCTCCCGGGACAACTTAAACTATGGCTACACCTTC. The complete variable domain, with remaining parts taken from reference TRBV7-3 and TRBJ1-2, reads GAGVSQTPSNKVTEKGKYVELRCDPISGHTALYWYRQSLGQGPEFLIYFQGTGAADDSGLPNDRFFAVRPEGSVSTLKIQRTERGDSAVYLCASSSRDNLNYGYTFGSGTRLTVV.

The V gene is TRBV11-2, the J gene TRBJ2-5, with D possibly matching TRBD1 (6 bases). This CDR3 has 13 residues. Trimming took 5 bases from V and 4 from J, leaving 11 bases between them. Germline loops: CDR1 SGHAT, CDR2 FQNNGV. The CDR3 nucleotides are TGTGCCAGCAGCCCCTTGGGGGCAGAGACCCAGTACTTC. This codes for CASSPLGAETQYF.

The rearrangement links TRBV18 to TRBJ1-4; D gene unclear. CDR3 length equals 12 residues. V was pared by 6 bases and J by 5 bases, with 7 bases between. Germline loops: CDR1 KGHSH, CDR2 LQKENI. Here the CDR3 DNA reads TGTGCCAGCTCTCAAAAAAATGAAAAACTGTTTTTT. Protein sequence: CASSQKNEKLFF.

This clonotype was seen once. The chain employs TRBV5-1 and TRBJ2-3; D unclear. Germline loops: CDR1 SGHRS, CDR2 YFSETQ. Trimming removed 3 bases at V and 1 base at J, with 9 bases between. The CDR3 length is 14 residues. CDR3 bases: TGCGCCAGCAGCTCCAATACAGGCACAGATACGCAGTATTTT. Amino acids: CASSSNTGTDTQYF.

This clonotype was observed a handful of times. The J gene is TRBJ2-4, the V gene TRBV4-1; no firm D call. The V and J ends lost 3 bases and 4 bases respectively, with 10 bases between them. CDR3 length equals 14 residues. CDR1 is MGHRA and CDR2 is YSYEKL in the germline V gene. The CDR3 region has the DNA TGCGCCAGCAGCCAGCTCGAGTGGAAAAACATTCAGTACTTC. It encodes CASSQLEWKNIQYF.

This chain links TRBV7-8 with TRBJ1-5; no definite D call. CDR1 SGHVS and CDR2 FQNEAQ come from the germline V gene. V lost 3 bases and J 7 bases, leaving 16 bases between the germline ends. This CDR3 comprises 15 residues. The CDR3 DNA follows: TGTGCCAGCAGCTTCAAAGAAGGGATAAGGCAGCCCCAGCATTTT. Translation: CASSFKEGIRQPQHF.

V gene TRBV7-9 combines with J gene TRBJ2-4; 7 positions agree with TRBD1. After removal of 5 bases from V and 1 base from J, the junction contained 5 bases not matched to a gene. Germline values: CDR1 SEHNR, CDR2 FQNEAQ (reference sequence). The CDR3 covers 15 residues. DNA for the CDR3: TGTGCCAGCAGCCCCCGACAGGGTGCCAAAAACATTCAGTACTTC. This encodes CASSPRQGAKNIQYF.

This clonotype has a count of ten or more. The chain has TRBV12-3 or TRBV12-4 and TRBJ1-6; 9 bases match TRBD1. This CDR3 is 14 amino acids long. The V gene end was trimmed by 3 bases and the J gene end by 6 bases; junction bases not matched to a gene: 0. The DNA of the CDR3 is TGTGCCAGCAGTTTGGACAGGGGTAATTCACCCCTCCACTTT. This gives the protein CASSLDRGNSPLHF.

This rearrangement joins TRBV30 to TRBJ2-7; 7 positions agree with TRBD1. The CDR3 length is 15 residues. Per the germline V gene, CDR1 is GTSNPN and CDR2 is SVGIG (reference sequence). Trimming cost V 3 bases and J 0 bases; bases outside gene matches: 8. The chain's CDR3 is CAWRDPGQSSYEQYF. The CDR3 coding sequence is TGTGCCTGGAGGGATCCGGGACAGAGCTCCTACGAGCAGTACTTC.

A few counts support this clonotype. This chain's CDR3 is CASSFASKSDTQYF. The CDR3 nucleotides read TGTGCCAGCAGCTTCGCCTCGAAGTCGGATACGCAGTATTTT. The chain has TRBV11-1 and TRBJ2-3; D uncertain. This CDR3 has 14 residues. V lost 3 bases, J lost 6 bases, and 13 bases lay in between. The germline V gene encodes CDR1 SGHAT and CDR2 FQDESV (reference sequence).

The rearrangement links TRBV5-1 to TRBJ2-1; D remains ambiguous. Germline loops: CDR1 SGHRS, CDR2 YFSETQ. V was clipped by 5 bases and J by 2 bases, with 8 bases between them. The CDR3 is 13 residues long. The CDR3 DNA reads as TGCGCCAGCAGGATTGGGGCCTACAATGAGCAGTTCTTC. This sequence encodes CASRIGAYNEQFF.

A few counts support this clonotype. The CDR3 here is CASRESGRGDTQYF. The CDR3, as DNA: TGTGCCAGCAGAGAAAGCGGGAGAGGGGATACGCAGTATTTT. The chain carries TRBV28 and TRBJ2-3, with 8 nucleotides matching TRBD2. The CDR3 is 14 amino acids. The germline V gene encodes CDR1 MDHEN and CDR2 SYDVKM. Trimming took 6 bases from V and 6 from J; bases not matched to a gene: 8.

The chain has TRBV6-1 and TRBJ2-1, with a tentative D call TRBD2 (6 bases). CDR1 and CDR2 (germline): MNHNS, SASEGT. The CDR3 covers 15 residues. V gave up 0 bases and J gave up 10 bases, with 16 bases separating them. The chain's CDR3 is CASSEAQAGLREQFF. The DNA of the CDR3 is TGTGCCAGCAGTGAAGCGCAAGCGGGCTTAAGGGAGCAGTTCTTC.

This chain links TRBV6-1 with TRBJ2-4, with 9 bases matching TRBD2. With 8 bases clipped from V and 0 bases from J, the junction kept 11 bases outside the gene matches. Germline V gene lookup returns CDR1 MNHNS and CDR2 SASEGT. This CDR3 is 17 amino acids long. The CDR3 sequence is CASGPRLAAIAKNIQYF. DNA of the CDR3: TGTGCCAGCGGACCCCGACTAGCGGCCATAGCCAAAAACATTCAGTACTTC.

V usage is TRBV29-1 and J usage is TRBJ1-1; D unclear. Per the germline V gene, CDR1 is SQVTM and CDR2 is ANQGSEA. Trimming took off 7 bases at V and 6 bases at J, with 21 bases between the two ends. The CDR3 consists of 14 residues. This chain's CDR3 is CSADPLVGSSEAFF. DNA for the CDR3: TGCAGCGCAGACCCGCTTGTGGGGAGCTCTGAAGCTTTCTTT.

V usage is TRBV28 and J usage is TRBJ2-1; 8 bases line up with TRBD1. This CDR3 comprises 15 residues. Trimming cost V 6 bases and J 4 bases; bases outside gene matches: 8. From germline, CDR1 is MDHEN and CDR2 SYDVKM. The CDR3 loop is CASRPGQGRYNEQFF. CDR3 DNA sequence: TGTGCCAGCAGACCAGGACAGGGACGGTACAATGAGCAGTTCTTC.

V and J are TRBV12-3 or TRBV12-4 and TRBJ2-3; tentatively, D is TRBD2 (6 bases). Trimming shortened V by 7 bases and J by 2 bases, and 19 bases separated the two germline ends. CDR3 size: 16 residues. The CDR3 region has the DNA TGTGCCAGCAAGAAAGACCTGGGACTCCTCACAGATACGCAGTATTTT. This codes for CASKKDLGLLTDTQYF.

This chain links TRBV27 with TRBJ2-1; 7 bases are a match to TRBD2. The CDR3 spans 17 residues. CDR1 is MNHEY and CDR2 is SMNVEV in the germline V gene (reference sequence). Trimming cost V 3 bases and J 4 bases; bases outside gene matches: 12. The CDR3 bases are TGTGCCAGCAGTTTTCTACACTCTAGCGGTTCATACAATGAGCAGTTCTTC. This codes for CASSFLHSSGSYNEQFF.

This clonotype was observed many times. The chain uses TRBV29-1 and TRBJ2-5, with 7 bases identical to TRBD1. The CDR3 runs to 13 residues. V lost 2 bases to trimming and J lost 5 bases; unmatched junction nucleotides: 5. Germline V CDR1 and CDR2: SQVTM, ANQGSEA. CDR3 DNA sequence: TGCAGCGTTGAATTCACAGGGGTGGAGACCCAGTACTTC. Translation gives CSVEFTGVETQYF.

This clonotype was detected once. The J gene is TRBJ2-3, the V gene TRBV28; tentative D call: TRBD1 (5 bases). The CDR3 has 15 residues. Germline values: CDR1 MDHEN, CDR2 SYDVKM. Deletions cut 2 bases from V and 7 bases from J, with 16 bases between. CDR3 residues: CASSLIVQGGNTQYF. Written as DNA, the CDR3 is TGTGCCAGCAGTTTAATTGTTCAGGGCGGAAATACGCAGTATTTT.

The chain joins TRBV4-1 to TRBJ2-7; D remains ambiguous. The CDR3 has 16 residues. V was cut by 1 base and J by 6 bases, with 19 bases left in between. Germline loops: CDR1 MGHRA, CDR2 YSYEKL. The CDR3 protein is CASSQARSGDNSEQYF. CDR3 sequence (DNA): TGCGCCAGCAGCCAAGCGAGATCCGGAGACAACTCCGAGCAGTACTTC.

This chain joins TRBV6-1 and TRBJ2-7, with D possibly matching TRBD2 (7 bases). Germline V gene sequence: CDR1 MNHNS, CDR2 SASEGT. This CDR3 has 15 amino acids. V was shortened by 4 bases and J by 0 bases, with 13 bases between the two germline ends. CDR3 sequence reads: CASSAQRGGSYEQYF. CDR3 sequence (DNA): TGTGCCAGCAGTGCCCAAAGGGGGGGCTCCTACGAGCAGTACTTC.